This T cell receptor beta chain was sequenced for a study of OX40 agonist ivuxolimab in advanced cancers. Study in general: All patients had ivuxolimab intravenously every 2 weeks at 0.01 to 10 mg/kg. Whole-study results and caveats: In CD8+ T cells, expanded clones were on average more numerous than in CD4+.

Comments on this clone: Its antigen is undetermined.

Profiled with immunoSEQ multiplex PCR; TCRdb holds only in-frame clones, not every one. Here the sample spans about 54,000 clones, approximately 90% being singletons. The CDR3 extends over 15 amino acids. Trimming removed 4 bases from V and 3 bases from J, with 14 bases in between. The germline CDR1 and CDR2 sequences are MNHEY and SMNVEV (reference sequence). The chain couples TRBV27 to TRBJ2-3; D uncertain. Sequencing used CD4+ or CD8+ T cells sorted from blood, obtained in a trial of the OX40 agonist ivuxolimab. The TCR comes from an adult with an advanced solid tumor such as melanoma, head and neck, liver or kidney cancer. CDR3 sequence (DNA): TGTGCCAGCAGTTGGTGGGGTGGGGATACAGATACGCAGTATTTT. Translating it yields CASSWWGGDTDTQYF.